Sequencing of this T cell receptor (beta chain) was carried out in a study of response to subunit inactivated influenza vaccine. TCRdb recomputed calls from the RT-PCR reads with MiXCR, one row per CDR3 protein. In the table there are roughly 160,000 distinct CDR3 sequences, 11% of which are singletons. General study points: The authors offered the suggestion that each seasonal influenza vaccination recruits few new T cells.

As for this clonotype: The antigen is unknown.

The germline V gene encodes CDR1 MDHEN and CDR2 SYDVKM. The CDR3 spans 13 residues. Between the trimmed V and J ends, which lost 6 bases and 3 bases, there was a span of 10 bases. This receptor was obtained from a man aged 50-59 years who received an inactivated influenza vaccine. The J gene is TRBJ2-3, the V gene TRBV28; weak D call: TRBD1 (6 bases). The sequences come from non-naive T cells sorted from PBMCs, collected more than 35 days after vaccination. This CDR3 reads CASRTGTTDTQYF. The CDR3 bases are TGTGCCAGCAGAACCGGGACAACAGATACGCAGTATTTT.